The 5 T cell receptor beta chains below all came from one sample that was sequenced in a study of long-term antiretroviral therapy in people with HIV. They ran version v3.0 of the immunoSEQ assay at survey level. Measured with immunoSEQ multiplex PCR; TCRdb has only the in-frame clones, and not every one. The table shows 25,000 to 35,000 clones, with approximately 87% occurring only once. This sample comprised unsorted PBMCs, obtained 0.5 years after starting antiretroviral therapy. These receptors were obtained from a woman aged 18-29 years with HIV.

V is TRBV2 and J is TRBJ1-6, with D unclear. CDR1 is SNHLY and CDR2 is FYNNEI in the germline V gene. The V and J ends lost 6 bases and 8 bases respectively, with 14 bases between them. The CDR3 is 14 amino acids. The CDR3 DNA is TGTGCCAGCAGCGTCGGGGTTCAGGATTCACCCCTCCACTTT. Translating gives CASSVGVQDSPLHF. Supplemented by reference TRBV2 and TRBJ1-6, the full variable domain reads EPEVTQTPSHQVTQMGQEVILRCVPISNHLYFYWYRQILGQKVEFLVSFYNNEISEKSEIFDDQFSVERPDGSNFTLKIRSTKLEDSAMYFCASSVGVQDSPLHFGNGTRLTVT.

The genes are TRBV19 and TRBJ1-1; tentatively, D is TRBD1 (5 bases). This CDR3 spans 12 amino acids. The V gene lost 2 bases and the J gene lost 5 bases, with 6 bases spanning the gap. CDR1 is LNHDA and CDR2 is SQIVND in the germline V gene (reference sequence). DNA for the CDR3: TGTGCCAGTAGTATAAGGGGTACTGAAGCTTTCTTT. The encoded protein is CASSIRGTEAFF.

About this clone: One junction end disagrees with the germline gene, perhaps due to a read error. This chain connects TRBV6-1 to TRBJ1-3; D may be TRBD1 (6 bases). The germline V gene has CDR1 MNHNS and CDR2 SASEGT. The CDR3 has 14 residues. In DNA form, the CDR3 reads TGTACCAGCAGTGAGGACAGTTGGGGGAACACCATATATTTT. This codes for CTSSEDSWGNTIYF.

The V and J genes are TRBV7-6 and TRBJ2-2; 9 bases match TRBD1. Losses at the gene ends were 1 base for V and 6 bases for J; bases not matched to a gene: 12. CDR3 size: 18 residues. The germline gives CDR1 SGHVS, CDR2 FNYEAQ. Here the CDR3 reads CASSLVGPGTGFPGELFF. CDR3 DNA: TGTGCCAGCAGCTTAGTTGGGCCCGGGACAGGGTTCCCCGGGGAGCTGTTTTTT.

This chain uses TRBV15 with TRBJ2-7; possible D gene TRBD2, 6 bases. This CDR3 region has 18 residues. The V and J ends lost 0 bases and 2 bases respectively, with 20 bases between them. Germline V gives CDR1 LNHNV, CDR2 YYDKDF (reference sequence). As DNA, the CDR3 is TGTGCCACCAGCAGAGATCAGCCAGCGGGCAAGGGGCCCTACGAGCAGTACTTC. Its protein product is CATSRDQPAGKGPYEQYF.